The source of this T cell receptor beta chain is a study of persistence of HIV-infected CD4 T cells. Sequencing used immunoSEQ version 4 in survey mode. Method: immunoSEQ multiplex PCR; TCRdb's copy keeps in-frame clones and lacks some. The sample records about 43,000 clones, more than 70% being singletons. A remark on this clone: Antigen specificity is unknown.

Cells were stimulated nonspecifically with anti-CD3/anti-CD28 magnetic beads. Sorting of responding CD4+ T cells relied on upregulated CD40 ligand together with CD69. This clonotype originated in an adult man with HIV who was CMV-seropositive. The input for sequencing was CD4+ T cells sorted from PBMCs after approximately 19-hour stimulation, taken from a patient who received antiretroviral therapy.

In DNA form, the CDR3 reads TGTGCCACCAGTGAAGGGGAGACCCAGTACTTC. Amino acids: CATSEGETQYF. V usage is TRBV24-1 and J usage is TRBJ2-5; D ambiguous. CDR1 and CDR2 (germline): KGHDR, SFDVKD. The CDR3 extends over 11 amino acids. The V and J ends lost 4 bases and 5 bases respectively, with 4 bases between them.